This TCR beta chain was recorded in a study of cytomegalovirus exposure and HLA in healthy donors. Findings and limits, study-wide: A later analysis showed TCR association rates differing by HLA locus, peaking at DRB1 and lowest at HLA-C. It was assumed in the presence/absence analyses that sequencing depth was roughly uniform across donors. Overall, approximately 150 TCR beta chains were annotated as cytomegalovirus-associated.

Healthy individuals who donated bone marrow served as the donors. J gave up 4 bases and V 5 bases, and 13 bases lay outside the gene matches. Germline lookup yields CDR1 MDHEN and CDR2 SYDVKM. CDR3 length: 16 residues. The primer mix had 60 Vbeta and 13 Jbeta primers. Some clones are missing from TCRdb's copy, which holds only in-frame ones; the method was immunoSEQ multiplex PCR. The data show 100,000 to 150,000 clones, 77% seen once. Details on this clone: The antigen is not known.

Sequenced material: PBMCs. The chain recombines TRBV28 with TRBJ2-7; 8 bases agree with TRBD2. The receptor was isolated from a middle-aged woman in good health and CMV-seropositive. CDR3 DNA sequence: TGTGCCAGCAGTCCGAGAGAGATAGCGGGGAATTACGAGCAGTACTTC. Protein product: CASSPREIAGNYEQYF.